The 23 T cell receptor beta chains reported below all come from one sample, sequenced in a study of regulatory T cells in long-lasting Graves disease. Sequencing libraries for TCR beta were prepared with iRepertoire HTBI primers and Arm-PCR of CDR3 regions. TCRdb called the multiplex PCR reads again in MiXCR, with one record for every CDR3 protein. The table shows roughly 530,000 distinct CDR3 sequences, with about 15% occurring only once. Time point here: newly diagnosed GD, antithyroid drugs for less than 3 months. RNA extracted from PBMCs served as the sequencing template. This same sample was also part of a study on T cells in Graves' hyperthyroidism and ophthalmopathy.

Material: peripheral blood mononuclear cells (PBMCs), obtained at new diagnosis, from a patient treated with antithyroid drugs. The origin of the receptors is a woman aged 35-60 years with Graves disease.

This clonotype was detected ten times or more. This chain uses TRBV20-1 with TRBJ2-1; 8 nucleotides agree with TRBD2. This CDR3 has 17 amino acids. Germline V gene lookup returns CDR1 DFQATT and CDR2 SNEGSKA (reference sequence). Trimming at V came to 1 base and at J to 0 bases, leaving 8 bases not matched to a gene. The CDR3 nucleotides are TGCAGTGCTAGAGGAAGCGGGGGCGGGAGCTCCTACAATGAGCAGTTCTTC. The encoded protein is CSARGSGGGSSYNEQFF.

This clonotype was detected many times. J is TRBJ1-5 and V is TRBV12-3 or TRBV12-4; TRBD1 matches 9 bases. V lost 3 bases to trimming and J lost 7 bases; unmatched junction nucleotides: 7. This CDR3 comprises 15 residues. The CDR3 nucleotides are TGTGCCAGCAGTTTGGTGACAGGGGGGTGGCAGCCCCAGCATTTT. Its protein is CASSLVTGGWQPQHF.

A few counts support this clonotype. The chain has TRBV7-2 and TRBJ1-4; the match to TRBD1 covers 9 bases. Germline V gene lookup returns CDR1 SGHTA and CDR2 FQGNSA. The trim removed 7 bases at V and 8 bases at J, leaving 5 bases unmatched. The CDR3 extends over 13 amino acids. CDR3 bases: TGTGCCAGCACCCGGGACAGGGCGGAAAAACTGTTTTTT. Protein sequence: CASTRDRAEKLFF.

This clonotype was seen a few times. The rearrangement links TRBV25-1 to TRBJ1-1, with D perhaps TRBD1 (6 bases). This CDR3 spans 14 amino acids. The germline gives CDR1 MGHDK, CDR2 SYGVNS. V lost 4 bases and J 4 bases, leaving 13 bases between the germline ends. CDR3 sequence reads: CASSGQGLGTEAFF. For the CDR3, the DNA is TGTGCCAGCAGTGGGCAGGGGCTCGGCACTGAAGCTTTCTTT. The entire variable domain, with the rest obtained from reference TRBV25-1 and TRBJ1-1, is as follows: EADIYQTPRYLVIGTGKKITLECSQTMGHDKMYWYQQDPGMELHLIHYSYGVNSTEKGDLSSESTVSRIRTEHFPLTLESARPSHTSQYLCASSGQGLGTEAFFGQGTRLTVV.

This clonotype was recorded at least ten times. The chain recombines TRBV28 with TRBJ2-1, with D possibly matching TRBD2 (6 bases). V was clipped by 5 bases and J by 2 bases, with 13 bases between them. This CDR3 is built from 15 residues. The V gene's germline CDR1 is MDHEN and CDR2 SYDVKM. In DNA form, the CDR3 reads TGTGCCAGCAGTCCCATAGCGGAGACCTACAATGAGCAGTTCTTC. Translation: CASSPIAETYNEQFF.

The sample holds many counts of this clonotype. V is TRBV18 and J is TRBJ1-4; maybe TRBD1 (5 bases). The germline V gene encodes CDR1 KGHSH and CDR2 LQKENI. The CDR3 covers 13 residues. V shed 1 base and J shed 7 bases, with 7 bases lying between them. The chain's CDR3 is CASSPLGTEKLFF. CDR3 DNA sequence: TGTGCCAGCTCACCACTCGGGACTGAAAAACTGTTTTTT. The full variable domain, with the rest looked up from reference TRBV18 and TRBJ1-4, is NAGVMQNPRHLVRRRGQEARLRCSPMKGHSHVYWYRQLPEEGLKFMVYLQKENIIDESGMPKERFSAEFPKEGPSILRIQQVVRGDSAAYFCASSPLGTEKLFFGSGTQLSVL.

V and J are TRBV6-1 and TRBJ2-1; D may match TRBD1 or TRBD2 (5 bases each). Germline V gene data show CDR1 as MNHNS and CDR2 as SASEGT. CDR3 length equals 14 residues. The germline V and J ends were trimmed by 4 bases and 6 bases, with 13 bases remaining between them. In nucleotides, the CDR3 is TGTGCCAGCAGTGCAGTTGGGGGTAGCAATGAGCAGTTCTTC. The encoded protein is CASSAVGGSNEQFF.

The sample holds many counts of this clonotype. CDR3 residues: CASFKGLTYNEQFF. Written as DNA, the CDR3 is TGTGCCAGCTTCAAGGGGCTAACCTACAATGAGCAGTTCTTC. The rearrangement links TRBV28 to TRBJ2-1; the D gene is possibly TRBD1 (5 bases). Looked up from germline, CDR1 is MDHEN and CDR2 is SYDVKM. Trimming took 8 bases from V and 2 from J, leaving 13 bases between them. The CDR3 contains 14 residues. Full variable domain (outside the CDR3, taken from reference TRBV28 and TRBJ2-1): DVKVTQSSRYLVKRTGEKVFLECVQDMDHENMFWYRQDPGLGLRLIYFSYDVKMKEKGDIPEGYSVSREKKERFSLILESASTNQTSMYLCASFKGLTYNEQFFGPGTRLTVL.

This clonotype was observed a handful of times. The chain has TRBV4-1 and TRBJ2-7; 7 bases map to TRBD2. Germline CDR1 and CDR2: MGHRA and YSYEKL. The trim removed 2 bases at V and 7 bases at J, leaving 17 bases unmatched. The CDR3 contains 17 residues. CDR3 DNA sequence: TGCGCCAGCAGCCAACCTGGGAGGGACTACCCAGCCCGGGAGCAGTACTTC. Amino acids: CASSQPGRDYPAREQYF.

This clonotype was counted between two and nine times. The chain uses TRBV6-9 and TRBJ2-1; 9 bases map to TRBD2. Germline CDR1 is MNHGY and CDR2 is SVAAGI. V lost 4 bases to trimming and J lost 9 bases; unmatched junction nucleotides: 7. The CDR3 totals 14 residues. This CDR3 is CASSSGLAPGEQFF. DNA for the CDR3: TGTGCCAGCAGTTCGGGACTAGCTCCGGGTGAGCAGTTCTTC.

The chain carries TRBV20-1 and TRBJ1-5; no clear D. The germline V gene has CDR1 DFQATT and CDR2 SNEGSKA (reference sequence). The CDR3 consists of 15 residues. Trimming took 0 bases from V and 3 from J, leaving 12 bases between them. In nucleotides, the CDR3 is TGCAGTGCTAGAGAAAGGACCTGGGACAATCAGCCCCAGCATTTT. Encoded protein: CSARERTWDNQPQHF.

The table lists this clonotype with a few counts. This chain connects TRBV18 to TRBJ1-3; weak D call: TRBD1 (5 bases). The CDR3 extends over 14 amino acids. From germline, CDR1 is KGHSH and CDR2 LQKENI. The ends were cut back, 3 bases at V and 9 bases at J, with 15 bases in the middle. The DNA for the CDR3 is TGTGCCAGCTCACCGGGGGTTCTACTCTCCACCATATATTTT. Residues: CASSPGVLLSTIYF.

For this clonotype: A much larger clone lies one base from this, so it may be a read error. V and J are TRBV11-1 and TRBJ1-2, with D possibly TRBD1 on 6 matching bases. The CDR3 is 16 amino acids. Deletions cut 7 bases from V and 5 bases from J, with 23 bases between. Germline CDR1 SGHAT, CDR2 FQDESV (reference sequence). The CDR3 protein is CASIKGPGAFWYGYTF. CDR3 nucleotides: TGTGCCAGCATCAAAGGGCCAGGGGCATTTTGGTATGGCTACACCTTC.

This clonotype was recorded a few times. The CDR3 region is CASSLAGYDGYEQYF. CDR3 nucleotides: TGCGCCAGCAGCTTGGCTGGATACGATGGGTACGAGCAGTACTTC. This sequence joins TRBV5-1 and TRBJ2-7; D unclear. Trimming stripped 0 bases from V and 4 bases from J, with 14 bases between. CDR3 length: 15 amino acids. Germline-derived CDR1 and CDR2 are SGHRS and YFSETQ. The variable domain in full, completed from reference TRBV5-1 and TRBJ2-7, reads KAGVTQTPRYLIKTRGQQVTLSCSPISGHRSVSWYQQTPGQGLQFLFEYFSETQRNKGNFPGRFSGRQFSNSRSEMNVSTLELGDSALYLCASSLAGYDGYEQYFGPGTRLTVT.

This clonotype has a count of ten or more. The rearrangement uses TRBV20-1 and TRBJ1-6; 8 bases line up with TRBD1. Germline CDR1 is DFQATT and CDR2 is SNEGSKA (reference sequence). Germline trimming cut 6 bases from V and 7 bases from J; bases unmatched to any gene: 11. This CDR3 has 15 amino acids. The CDR3 protein is CSARPPGGENSPLHF. Here the CDR3 DNA reads TGCAGTGCCAGACCCCCAGGGGGCGAAAATTCACCCCTCCACTTT.

This clonotype was seen repeatedly, ten times or more. The V call is TRBV7-9, the J call TRBJ1-1; D gene uncertain. V gave up 1 base and J gave up 0 bases, with 6 bases separating them. There are 14 residues in the CDR3. From germline, CDR1 is SEHNR and CDR2 FQNEAQ (reference sequence). CDR3 region: CASSLDGMNTEAFF. The CDR3 region has the DNA TGTGCCAGCAGCTTAGACGGAATGAACACTGAAGCTTTCTTT. Full variable domain (missing parts from reference TRBV7-9 and TRBJ1-1): DTGVSQNPRHKITKRGQNVTFRCDPISEHNRLYWYRQTLGQGPEFLTYFQNEAQLEKSRLLSDRFSAERPKGSFSTLEIQRTEQGDSAMYLCASSLDGMNTEAFFGQGTRLTVV.

This chain connects TRBV28 to TRBJ1-5; tentatively, D is TRBD1 (5 bases). This CDR3 comprises 17 residues. Trimming shortened V by 8 bases and J by 0 bases, and 20 bases separated the two germline ends. The germline V gene has CDR1 MDHEN and CDR2 SYDVKM. The chain's CDR3 is CASAPPSTGTSNQPQHF. CDR3 DNA: TGTGCCAGCGCCCCCCCCAGCACCGGGACTAGCAATCAGCCCCAGCATTTT.

At least ten counts were recorded for this clonotype. V gene TRBV18 combines with J gene TRBJ2-7, with a weak D call TRBD2 (6 bases). Germline-derived CDR1 and CDR2 are KGHSH and LQKENI. The ends were cut back, 1 base at V and 2 bases at J, with 9 bases in the middle. The CDR3 has 14 amino acids. CDR3 bases: TGTGCCAGCTCACCACGCGGGATTCCCTACGAGCAGTACTTC. Translating it yields CASSPRGIPYEQYF.

The chain recombines TRBV10-3 with TRBJ2-5, with 8 bases lining up with TRBD2. The CDR3 is 16 amino acids. Trimming cost V 7 bases and J 1 base; bases outside gene matches: 11. Germline V lookup: CDR1 ENHRY, CDR2 SYGVKD. CDR3 amino acids: CAIKSSGGLTQETQYF. The CDR3 coding sequence is TGTGCCATCAAATCCAGCGGGGGTCTGACCCAAGAGACCCAGTACTTC.

Notes on this clonotype: The junction does not match germline at one end; this may be a read error. The chain joins TRBV7-8 to TRBJ2-2, with 8 bases matching TRBD2. Germline V CDR1 and CDR2: SGHVS, FQNEAQ. The length of the CDR3 is 17 residues. In DNA, the CDR3 is TGTGCCAGCAGCTTAGCGAACGGGGGGGCGGGCACCGGGGAGCCGTTTTTT. Translating gives CASSLANGGAGTGEPFF.

The chain uses TRBV7-8 and TRBJ1-3, with D perhaps TRBD1 (6 bases). V dropped 6 bases and J dropped 1 base, with 16 bases sitting between them. The CDR3 runs 16 residues. Germline CDR1 reads SGHVS; CDR2 reads FQNEAQ. CDR3 residues: CASRIQGYNSGNTIYF. The CDR3 region has the DNA TGTGCCAGCAGAATACAGGGTTATAATTCTGGAAACACCATATATTTT.

V usage is TRBV28 and J usage is TRBJ1-5; tentatively, D is TRBD1 (5 bases). This CDR3 has 14 amino acids. Germline values: CDR1 MDHEN, CDR2 SYDVKM. The V end was cut by 5 bases, the J end by 1 base, with 9 bases between. DNA for the CDR3: TGTGCCAGCAGTACACAGGTCAGCAATCAGCCCCAGCATTTT. This translates into CASSTQVSNQPQHF.

In its sample, this clonotype was seen a few times. The rearrangement joins TRBV6-1 to TRBJ1-6; D is possibly TRBD1 (5 bases). The CDR3 runs to 15 residues. The V and J ends lost 7 bases and 4 bases respectively, with 14 bases between them. Per germline, CDR1 MNHNS and CDR2 SASEGT. The CDR3 here is CASKPRTFYNSPLHF. Written as DNA, the CDR3 is TGTGCCAGCAAGCCTAGGACATTTTATAATTCACCCCTCCACTTT.